This T cell receptor beta chain is drawn from a study of long-term antiretroviral therapy in people with HIV. Overall study results and limits: Diversity increased after ART yet remained lower than in transplant donor controls. Spans of CDR3 length were tighter for HIV repertoires than for controls.

As for this clone: What it binds is unknown.

V was pared by 4 bases and J by 8 bases, with 15 bases between. This CDR3 contains 13 residues. The germline gives CDR1 SGHNT, CDR2 YYREEE (reference sequence). Version v3.0 of the immunoSEQ assay was performed at survey level. The assay was immunoSEQ multiplex PCR, and TCRdb's table has in-frame clones only and misses some. Of 25,000 to 35,000 clones detected, approximately 80% appear once; the ten largest clones hold less than 9.5%. This sequence joins TRBV5-4 and TRBJ1-2; weak D call: TRBD1 (6 bases). The TCR was taken from a woman between 50 and 59 years old with HIV. The specimen was unsorted PBMCs, collected 3.1 years after starting antiretroviral therapy. Here the CDR3 DNA reads TGTGCCAGCAGCACGACAGGCCCTTTCGGCTACACCTTC. Translated: CASSTTGPFGYTF. Filled out from reference TRBV5-4 and TRBJ1-2, the complete variable domain reads ETGVTQSPTHLIKTRGQQVTLRCSSQSGHNTVSWYQQALGQGPQFIFQYYREEENGRGNFPPRFSGLQFPNYSSELNVNALELDDSALYLCASSTTGPFGYTFGSGTRLTVV.